These T cell receptor beta chains were read from a single sample in a study of metastatic and nonmetastatic thyroid tumors. TCRdb re-analyzed the PCR reads using MiXCR. The sample contains about 24,000 clones, around 20% of which appear only once. The sequenced sample consisted of blood. These receptors were collected from a female donor with papillary thyroid cancer or a benign thyroid nodule (not recorded which). Some clones in this sample may be carry-over from other donors' samples. CDR3s include the opening cysteine and the closing phenylalanine or tryptophan. The D gene is left open where the match is weak. Size is stated for part of the rows, as once, few or many counts, or as a class when the clone is expanded.

J: TRBJ1-2
size: medium-sized
D: TRBD1
V: TRBV6-1
CDR3: CASSLPPGQGGGYTF
DNA: TGTGCCAGCAGTCTTCCGCCGGGACAGGGGGGTGGCTACACCTTC

J: TRBJ2-5
size: many
D: TRBD2
V: TRBV5-5
CDR3: CASSWSSGRETQYF
DNA: TGTGCCAGCAGCTGGAGTAGCGGGAGGGAGACCCAGTACTTC

J: TRBJ2-7
size: many
D: .
V: TRBV20-1
CDR3: CSILPDYSYEQYF
DNA: TGCAGTATCCTCCCGGACTACTCCTACGAGCAGTACTTC

J: TRBJ2-2
size: many
D: .
V: TRBV5-1
CDR3: CASVLGGASNTGELFF
DNA: TGCGCCAGCGTCCTTGGGGGCGCCTCGAACACCGGGGAGCTGTTTTTT

J: TRBJ2-1
size: many
D: .
V: TRBV12-3/TRBV12-4
CDR3: CASSTQRTGEQFF
DNA: TGTGCCAGCAGTACTCAAAGGACTGGTGAGCAGTTCTTC

J: TRBJ2-1
size: .
D: TRBD2
V: TRBV6-2/TRBV6-3
CDR3: CASSYSSPSGIYNEQFF
DNA: TGTGCCAGCAGTTACTCGAGTCCTAGCGGGATTTACAATGAGCAGTTCTTC

J: TRBJ2-1
size: medium-sized
D: TRBD2
V: TRBV12-3/TRBV12-4
CDR3: CASSTSSGRWDEQFF
DNA: TGTGCCAGCAGTACATCTAGCGGGAGGTGGGATGAGCAGTTCTTC

J: TRBJ2-7
size: medium-sized
D: .
V: TRBV6-2/TRBV6-3
CDR3: CASSRDLGTSLSYEQYF
DNA: TGTGCCAGCAGTCGGGACCTCGGTACTAGCTTGTCCTACGAGCAGTACTTC

J: TRBJ2-7
size: .
D: .
V: TRBV20-1
CDR3: CSATDLVRADEQYF
DNA: TGCAGTGCTACAGATCTGGTCAGGGCGGACGAGCAGTACTTC

J: TRBJ2-4
size: .
D: TRBD1
V: TRBV19
CDR3: CASSTPGQKNIQYF
DNA: TGTGCCAGTAGTACCCCGGGACAGAAAAACATTCAGTACTTC

J: TRBJ2-3
size: many
D: TRBD2
V: TRBV5-4
CDR3: CASSFPAGGTDTQYF
DNA: TGTGCCAGCAGCTTCCCTGCGGGGGGGACAGATACGCAGTATTTT

J: TRBJ2-6
size: .
D: TRBD1
V: TRBV18
CDR3: CASSPEGQGHPSGANVLTF
DNA: TGTGCCAGCTCACCGGAAGGACAGGGACACCCTTCTGGGGCCAACGTCCTGACTTTC

J: TRBJ2-5
size: .
D: TRBD2
V: TRBV20-1
CDR3: CSARGGLGLAGCRETQYF
DNA: TGTAGTGCTAGAGGGGGGCTCGGACTAGCGGGATGCCGAGAGACCCAGTACTTC

J: TRBJ2-7
size: .
D: .
V: TRBV20-1
CDR3: CSARGVGVYEQYF
DNA: TGCAGTGCCCGAGGGGTGGGGGTCTACGAGCAGTACTTC

J: TRBJ2-3
size: once
D: .
V: TRBV3-1
CDR3: CASSLWTGGITDSQYF
DNA: TGTGCCAGCAGCCTCTGGACTGGGGGGATCACAGATTCGCAGTATTTT

J: TRBJ1-2
size: medium-sized
D: .
V: TRBV6-1
CDR3: CASSDPWGRANYGYTF
DNA: TGTGCCAGCAGTGACCCGTGGGGACGGGCTAACTATGGCTACACCTTC

J: TRBJ2-1
size: .
D: .
V: TRBV7-2
CDR3: CASSLPATRHEQFF
DNA: TGTGCCAGCAGCTTACCAGCGACCCGTCATGAGCAGTTCTTC

J: TRBJ2-7
size: .
D: .
V: TRBV6-2/TRBV6-3
CDR3: CASRAGNRGEQYF
DNA: TGTGCCAGCAGAGCCGGAAACCGGGGCGAGCAGTACTTC

J: TRBJ2-3
size: many
D: TRBD2
V: TRBV20-1
CDR3: CSARDLGGGTDTQYF
DNA: TGCAGTGCTAGAGATCTGGGCGGGGGGACAGATACGCAGTATTTT

J: TRBJ2-2
size: many
D: .
V: TRBV18
CDR3: CASSGTPSGELFF
DNA: TGTGCCAGCTCCGGGACCCCATCAGGGGAGCTGTTTTTT

J: TRBJ1-1
size: once
D: .
V: TRBV30
CDR3: CAWSRGRNTEAFF
DNA: TGTGCCTGGAGTCGGGGGCGGAACACTGAAGCTTTCTTT

J: TRBJ2-1
size: many
D: TRBD2
V: TRBV12-3/TRBV12-4
CDR3: CASSELAETEQFF
DNA: TGTGCCAGCAGCGAACTAGCGGAGACGGAGCAGTTCTTC

J: TRBJ1-5
size: once
D: .
V: TRBV2
CDR3: CASSEWTANQPQHF
DNA: TGTGCCAGCAGTGAATGGACAGCTAATCAGCCCCAGCATTTT

J: TRBJ1-3
size: .
D: .
V: TRBV18
CDR3: CATAAGNSGNTIYF
DNA: TGTGCCACCGCCGCGGGCAACTCTGGAAACACCATATATTTT

J: TRBJ2-7
size: many
D: .
V: TRBV18
CDR3: CASSPPGRNEQYF
DNA: TGTGCCAGCTCACCTCCTGGACGAAACGAGCAGTACTTC

J: TRBJ1-1
size: .
D: .
V: TRBV7-2
CDR3: CAISPDGAVATEAFF
DNA: TGTGCCATCAGCCCGGATGGGGCGGTAGCCACTGAAGCTTTCTTT

J: TRBJ2-1
size: .
D: .
V: TRBV11-2
CDR3: CAITQSAASYNEQFF
DNA: TGTGCGATCACCCAGTCGGCGGCCTCCTACAATGAGCAGTTCTTC

J: TRBJ2-2
size: .
D: TRBD1
V: TRBV30
CDR3: CAWSSGQADSGELFF
DNA: TGTGCCTGGAGTTCCGGACAGGCGGATTCCGGGGAGCTGTTTTTT

J: TRBJ2-1
size: .
D: TRBD2
V: TRBV20-1
CDR3: CSASSGSPNEQFF
DNA: TGCAGTGCTAGTAGCGGGAGCCCCAATGAGCAGTTCTTC

J: TRBJ1-1
size: many
D: .
V: TRBV7-9
CDR3: CARTARRTERTEAFF
DNA: TGTGCCAGAACAGCGAGACGGACGGAGCGCACTGAAGCTTTCTTT

J: TRBJ2-1
size: many
D: .
V: TRBV11-2
CDR3: CASSLGGHEQFF
DNA: TGTGCCAGCAGCTTAGGGGGCCATGAGCAGTTCTTC

J: TRBJ2-1
size: medium-sized
D: TRBD1
V: TRBV6-4
CDR3: CASSPGQGTYNEQFF
DNA: TGTGCCAGCAGCCCTGGACAGGGGACCTACAATGAGCAGTTCTTC

J: TRBJ2-1
size: many
D: TRBD2
V: TRBV10-1
CDR3: CASSKLAGVSNEQFF
DNA: TGCGCCAGCAGTAAGCTAGCGGGAGTCAGCAATGAGCAGTTCTTC

J: TRBJ2-1
size: many
D: TRBD2
V: TRBV15
CDR3: CATSRDPPGGQFF
DNA: TGTGCCACCAGCAGAGACCCGCCGGGAGGGCAGTTCTTC

J: TRBJ2-7
size: .
D: TRBD2
V: TRBV14
CDR3: CASSQDRTGGGTHEQYF
DNA: TGTGCCAGCAGCCAAGATAGGACTGGCGGGGGGACCCACGAGCAGTACTTC

J: TRBJ1-4
size: many
D: .
V: TRBV5-1
CDR3: CASSLAGQSNEKLFF
DNA: TGCGCCAGCAGCTTGGCCGGACAGTCCAATGAAAAACTGTTTTTT

J: TRBJ1-1
size: medium-sized
D: TRBD1
V: TRBV6-2/TRBV6-3
CDR3: CASKGQGPNTEAFF
DNA: TGTGCCAGCAAAGGACAGGGACCGAACACTGAAGCTTTCTTT

J: TRBJ1-1
size: medium-sized
D: TRBD1
V: TRBV6-1
CDR3: CASRRTGSLPTEAFF
DNA: TGTGCCAGCAGGCGGACAGGGTCGCTACCAACTGAAGCTTTCTTT

J: TRBJ1-3
size: medium-sized
D: .
V: TRBV6-2/TRBV6-3
CDR3: CASRTPGSGNTIYF
DNA: TGTGCCAGCAGGACTCCAGGGTCCGGAAACACCATATATTTT

J: TRBJ1-5
size: many
D: .
V: TRBV18
CDR3: CASSPQGTNQPQHF
DNA: TGTGCCAGCTCACCTCAGGGAACAAATCAGCCCCAGCATTTT

J: TRBJ2-3
size: .
D: TRBD2
V: TRBV6-1
CDR3: CASSPGLAGGLFRQYF
DNA: TGTGCCAGCAGCCCGGGACTAGCTGGGGGGCTGTTCAGGCAGTATTTT

J: TRBJ2-7
size: many
D: TRBD2
V: TRBV19
CDR3: CASSMPPGAGGPKQYF
DNA: TGTGCCAGTAGTATGCCCCCCGGAGCGGGAGGGCCTAAACAGTACTTC

J: TRBJ1-2
size: many
D: .
V: TRBV30
CDR3: CAWSPPGGNNYGYTF
DNA: TGTGCCTGGAGCCCGCCCGGGGGGAATAACTATGGCTACACCTTC

J: TRBJ1-2
size: .
D: TRBD1
V: TRBV20-1
CDR3: CSARDDRGLRYTF
DNA: TGCAGTGCTAGAGACGACAGGGGGCTCCGCTACACCTTC

J: TRBJ2-5
size: many
D: .
V: TRBV28
CDR3: CASSTIETQYF
DNA: TGTGCCAGCAGTACCATAGAGACCCAGTACTTC

J: TRBJ1-3
size: .
D: TRBD1
V: TRBV6-1
CDR3: CASSTDYRGSGNTIYF
DNA: TGTGCCAGCAGTACAGACTACAGGGGCTCTGGAAACACCATATATTTT

J: TRBJ2-1
size: many
D: .
V: TRBV7-2
CDR3: CASSTMEGRGEQFF
DNA: TGTGCCAGCAGTACCATGGAGGGAAGGGGAGAGCAGTTCTTC

J: TRBJ2-6
size: few
D: .
V: TRBV6-2/TRBV6-3
CDR3: CASSPLEVYSGANVLTF
DNA: TGTGCCAGCAGCCCTCTGGAGGTATACTCTGGGGCCAACGTCCTGACTTTC

J: TRBJ1-6
size: medium-sized
D: TRBD1
V: TRBV6-5
CDR3: CASSYYRGKSPLHF
DNA: TGTGCCAGCAGTTACTACAGGGGAAAATCACCCCTCCACTTT